Included here is one T cell receptor beta chain sequence, with context. Its antigen is still unknown. The entry originates in a study of vaccination and CD4 T cells after COVID-19. The V segment lost 7 bases and the J segment 0 bases; nucleotides outside the gene matches: 10. Germline assignment: CDR1 MNHNS and CDR2 SASEGT. The CDR3 covers 17 residues. Stated treatment: approximately nine-day PBMC culture with coronavirus spike peptide pools or control peptides (ViraFEST assay). Sequenced with the Oncomine TCR Beta short-read assay was DNA taken from cultured CD4+ T cells. MiXCR, run by TCRdb on the PCR reads, gives a single entry per CDR3 protein. The sample shows about 11,000 distinct CDR3 sequences, roughly half of them seen only once.

The receptor comes from a human donor who had recovered from COVID-19. This chain connects TRBV6-1 to TRBJ2-2; 8 bases map to TRBD1. The specimen was CD4+ T cells from blood, cultured in vitro. CDR3: CASTPDRVTANTGELFF. CDR3 sequence (DNA): TGTGCCAGCACCCCGGACAGGGTGACCGCGAACACCGGGGAGCTGTTTTTT.